This TCR beta chain was obtained from a study of tumor T cells in aggressive B-cell lymphoma (TCRdb year 2017). The V end gives up 1 base and the J end 6 bases, leaving 3 bases in the junction not matched to a gene. From the cysteine up to the phenylalanine, the CDR3 has a length of 14 residues. The sequence is cut down to CDR3 DNA, 42 bases in frame from base 1. For CDR1 and CDR2, the germline V gene lists SGHVS and FQNEAQ. Comments on this clone: The antigen it recognizes is unknown. Nothing much larger sits one base from this clone, and base qualities are not available.

The library was generated by the immunoSEQ multiplex PCR assay. What TCRdb holds here is the immuneACCESS table cut down to in-frame rearrangements. Part of the clones is not present; checked against another copy, under half of the missing clones reflect an unresolved V gene, and the others are unexplained. The sample table shows 2,000 to 2,500 clones, and 82% are seen once. The ten biggest clones cover roughly 4% of the sample. The chain couples TRBV7-8 to TRBJ2-1; 7 bases in the junction line up with TRBD2. Sequencing used tumor tissue. The receptor's source is an adult with diffuse large B cell lymphoma. The DNA is TGTGCCAGCAGCTTAGGAGCGGGGACCAATGAGCAGTTCTTC. This gives the protein CASSLGAGTNEQFF.